These 25 T cell receptor beta chains were sequenced from one sample in a study of blood T cell repertoires in COVID-19 (dated by TCRdb to the early 2020s). Library construction relied on the immunoSEQ multiplex PCR assay. TCRdb mirrors the immuneACCESS table, restricted to in-frame sequences. Some clones are absent from its copies; in checked studies, under half trace to an unresolved V gene, and the reason for the others is unknown. This sample lists about 150,000 clones; roughly nine tenths were detected once. The leading ten clones occupy about 1.5% of the sample. Material for sequencing was peripheral blood. These receptors were obtained from a human donor in a cohort sampled during active COVID-19.

The chain recombines TRBV29-1 with TRBJ1-2; D is undetermined. Germline V gene sequence: CDR1 SQVTM, CDR2 ANQGSEA. Trimming took off 0 bases at V and 4 bases at J, with 9 bases between the two ends. The CDR3 has 13 residues. The CDR3 sequence: CSVEEPRGYGYTF. Written as DNA, the CDR3 is TGCAGCGTTGAAGAACCACGAGGCTATGGCTACACCTTC.

The chain employs TRBV6-1 and TRBJ1-1; D is perhaps TRBD1 (5 bases). V dropped 2 bases and J dropped 3 bases, with 7 bases sitting between them. Germline V CDR1 and CDR2: MNHNS, SASEGT. The CDR3 has 13 residues. The CDR3 protein is CASSEWGDTEAFF. CDR3 DNA: TGTGCCAGCAGTGAATGGGGGGACACTGAAGCTTTCTTT.

This sequence joins TRBV7-9 and TRBJ1-3; D gene ambiguous. Per germline, CDR1 SEHNR and CDR2 FQNEAQ (reference sequence). V was shortened by 3 bases and J by 0 bases, with 9 bases between the two germline ends. The CDR3 spans 15 residues. Here the CDR3 DNA reads TGTGCCAGCAGCTTTACGGTGGTCTCTGGAAACACCATATATTTT. Translating it yields CASSFTVVSGNTIYF.

The chain links TRBV6-5 to TRBJ2-7, with 9 positions matching TRBD1. Germline CDR1 and CDR2: MNHEY and SVGAGI. The CDR3 is 15 residues long. V lost 5 bases to trimming and J lost 1 base; unmatched junction nucleotides: 6. The CDR3 loop reads CASSTTGGTSYEQYF. The CDR3 nucleotides read TGTGCCAGCAGTACCACAGGGGGCACGTCCTACGAGCAGTACTTC.

The rearrangement uses TRBV9 and TRBJ2-2, with TRBD2 matching over 7 bases. The V gene end was trimmed by 0 bases and the J gene end by 6 bases; junction bases not matched to a gene: 8. The CDR3 is 16 residues long. Germline V gene lookup returns CDR1 SGDLS and CDR2 YYNGEE. The CDR3 sequence is CASSVDGGGISGELFF. In DNA, the CDR3 is TGTGCCAGCAGCGTAGATGGCGGGGGAATCTCCGGGGAGCTGTTTTTT.

CDR3 residues: CASGLEGQFKEQFF. The CDR3 DNA reads as TGTGCTAGTGGTTTGGAAGGACAGTTCAAAGAGCAGTTCTTC. The genes are TRBV12-5 and TRBJ2-1; D perhaps matches TRBD1 (6 bases). Germline V gene data show CDR1 as LGHNT and CDR2 as FRNRAP. Trimming stripped 1 base from V and 10 bases from J, with 14 bases between. The CDR3 has 14 residues. Complete variable domain (other parts from reference TRBV12-5 and TRBJ2-1): DARVTQTPRHKVTEMGQEVTMRCQPILGHNTVFWYRQTMMQGLELLAYFRNRAPLDDSGMPKDRFSAEMPDATLATLKIQPSEPRDSAVYFCASGLEGQFKEQFFGPGTRLTVL.

The rearrangement uses TRBV5-1 and TRBJ1-1, with TRBD1 matching over 8 bases. The CDR3 spans 15 residues. V dropped 3 bases and J dropped 4; count of bases not matched to a gene: 8. From germline, CDR1 is SGHRS and CDR2 YFSETQ. This CDR3 is CASSSGGRGGTEAFF. CDR3 DNA: TGCGCCAGCAGCTCAGGGGGCAGGGGAGGCACTGAAGCTTTCTTT.

The rearrangement joins TRBV25-1 to TRBJ2-3, with a weak D call TRBD2 (6 bases). The CDR3 has 15 residues. Trimming cost V 5 bases and J 2 bases, with 14 bases left between them. Germline assignment: CDR1 MGHDK and CDR2 SYGVNS. The CDR3: CASSYIGLSTDTQYF. DNA for the CDR3: TGTGCCAGCAGTTATATTGGACTATCCACAGATACGCAGTATTTT.

The V gene is TRBV10-2, the J gene TRBJ1-2; tentative D call: TRBD1 (5 bases). Germline V CDR1 and CDR2: WSHSY, SAAADI. The CDR3 length is 16 residues. The V end lost 3 bases, the J end lost 4 bases, and 18 bases lay between the germline ends. CDR3 in amino acids: CASSEMRTKTIYGYTF. The CDR3 region has the DNA TGCGCCAGCAGTGAAATGAGGACAAAAACTATCTATGGCTACACCTTC.

The chain has TRBV6-5 and TRBJ1-2; D uncertain. The CDR3 runs 14 residues. CDR1 and CDR2 (germline): MNHEY, SVGAGI. Deletions cut 4 bases from V and 4 bases from J, with 13 bases between. The CDR3 sequence is CASSSGRVGYGYTF. The CDR3 DNA reads as TGTGCCAGCAGTTCGGGGAGGGTCGGCTATGGCTACACCTTC.

This chain links TRBV10-3 with TRBJ1-4, with TRBD1 identical over 9 bases. The CDR3 consists of 18 residues. J was trimmed by 5 bases and V by 3 bases; bases with no gene match: 13. Germline V gene lookup returns CDR1 ENHRY and CDR2 SYGVKD. CDR3 bases: TGTGCCATCAGTGAAATGGGCTTGGGGACAGGGATCAATGAAAAACTGTTTTTT. The encoded protein is CAISEMGLGTGINEKLFF.

V gene TRBV5-1 combines with J gene TRBJ2-2; TRBD2 aligns across 12 bases. With V trimmed by 6 bases and J by 5 bases, 8 bases remained unmatched. The CDR3 covers 16 residues. The germline V gene has CDR1 SGHRS and CDR2 YFSETQ. The DNA for the CDR3 is TGCGCCAGCACCAACCCTAGCGGGGGGGCGACCGGGGAGCTGTTTTTT. This gives the protein CASTNPSGGATGELFF.

The genes are TRBV3-1 (or the pseudogene TRBV3-2) and TRBJ2-1; 8 bases are a match to TRBD2. V shed 0 bases and J 5 bases; nucleotides not matched to a gene: 9. The CDR3 consists of 17 residues. CDR1 and CDR2 (germline): LGHDT, YNNKEL (reference sequence). The CDR3 DNA sequence: TGTGCCAGCAGCCAAGATCCGGGAGCGGGGGAAAACAATGAGCAGTTCTTC. It specifies CASSQDPGAGENNEQFF.

V and J are TRBV19 and TRBJ2-7, with D possibly TRBD1 on 5 matching bases. Trimming removed 3 bases from V and 4 bases from J, with 10 bases in between. The CDR3 is 13 residues long. Germline values: CDR1 LNHDA, CDR2 SQIVND (reference sequence). CDR3 residues: CASSINRKYEQYF. In nucleotides, the CDR3 is TGTGCCAGTAGTATTAACAGGAAATACGAGCAGTACTTC.

The chain combines TRBV7-3 with TRBJ1-5; D might be TRBD1 (6 bases). The CDR3 has 16 residues. From germline, CDR1 is SGHTA and CDR2 FQGTGA. Trimming shortened V by 5 bases and J by 3 bases, and 17 bases separated the two germline ends. In DNA form, the CDR3 reads TGTGCCAGCAGCGCAAACAGGGAACCCGACAATCAGCCCCAGCATTTT. Translated, it gives CASSANREPDNQPQHF.

This clone has only a few counts. The chain employs TRBV9 and TRBJ2-3; D may be TRBD2 (5 bases). Trimming left V 0 bases short and J 2 bases short, with 10 bases between. The germline CDR1 and CDR2 sequences are SGDLS and YYNGEE. This CDR3 region has 15 residues. DNA for the CDR3: TGTGCCAGCAGCGTAGGAGCGGCCAACACAGATACGCAGTATTTT. This codes for CASSVGAANTDTQYF.

The DNA of the CDR3 is TGTGCCAGCAGCCCTACTAGCGCAGAGACCCAGTACTTC. The encoded protein is CASSPTSAETQYF. This chain connects TRBV7-3 to TRBJ2-5, with TRBD2 matching over 7 bases. The V and J ends lost 5 bases and 4 bases, in that order; junction bases with no gene match: 4. The CDR3 spans 13 residues. In germline, CDR1 is SGHTA, CDR2 FQGTGA. Variable domain in full (rest from reference TRBV7-3 and TRBJ2-5): GAGVSQTPSNKVTEKGKYVELRCDPISGHTALYWYRQSLGQGPEFLIYFQGTGAADDSGLPNDRFFAVRPEGSVSTLKIQRTERGDSAVYLCASSPTSAETQYFGPGTRLLVL.

This chain links TRBV11-2 with TRBJ1-2, with 8 bases identical to TRBD1. Trimming took 5 bases from V and 8 from J; bases not matched to a gene: 13. The germline CDR1 and CDR2 sequences are SGHAT and FQNNGV. The CDR3 loop spans 15 amino acids. CDR3 nucleotides: TGTGCCAGCAGCCTACAGTCAACAGGGGGGACCGGCTACACCTTC. It is translated as CASSLQSTGGTGYTF.

The chain has TRBV11-3 and TRBJ2-1, with TRBD2 identical over 9 bases. The germline CDR1 and CDR2 sequences are SGHNT and YENEEA. J lost 6 bases, V lost 0 bases, and 6 bases had no gene match. The CDR3 has 16 amino acids. The CDR3 here is CASSLDLSRGGNEQFF. CDR3 bases: TGTGCCAGCAGCTTAGATCTCTCGCGGGGGGGCAATGAGCAGTTCTTC. The entire variable domain, with the rest obtained from reference TRBV11-3 and TRBJ2-1, is as follows: EAGVVQSPRYKIIEKKQPVAFWCNPISGHNTLYWYLQNLGQGPELLIRYENEEAVDDSQLPKDRFSAERLKGVDSTLKIQPAELGDSAVYLCASSLDLSRGGNEQFFGPGTRLTVL.

The rearrangement joins TRBV5-5 to TRBJ1-5; TRBD1 agrees at 8 bases. With V trimmed by 4 bases and J by 3 bases, 9 bases remained unmatched. Per germline, CDR1 SGHKS and CDR2 YYEKEE (reference sequence). The CDR3 runs to 16 residues. CDR3 amino acids: CASSTRTGWNNQPQHF. In DNA, the CDR3 is TGTGCCAGCAGCACTCGGACAGGGTGGAACAATCAGCCCCAGCATTTT.

This chain uses TRBV5-1 with TRBJ2-1; 7 bases match TRBD1. The CDR3 has 12 amino acids. The V segment lost 2 bases and the J segment 12 bases; nucleotides outside the gene matches: 5. CDR1 and CDR2 (germline): SGHRS, YFSETQ. The CDR3 region is CASSLDRVTQFF. The CDR3 DNA follows: TGCGCCAGCAGCTTAGACAGGGTTACGCAGTTCTTC.

V usage is TRBV2 and J usage is TRBJ1-5; tentatively, D is TRBD1 (6 bases). Germline CDR1 and CDR2: SNHLY and FYNNEI. V lost 4 bases, J lost 3 bases, and 19 bases lay in between. This CDR3 comprises 17 residues. The CDR3 nucleotides read TGTGCCAGCAGTGGAGCAACGGGGGGGGCCGCCAATCAGCCCCAGCATTTT. Translation gives CASSGATGGAANQPQHF.

There are a few counts of this clone. V and J are TRBV6-5 and TRBJ1-6, with no clear D. The CDR3 runs 14 residues. The germline CDR1 and CDR2 sequences are MNHEY and SVGAGI. The V and J ends lost 2 bases and 8 bases respectively, with 10 bases between them. The CDR3 DNA follows: TGTGCCAGCAGTTACGATAGCTCGCATTCACCCCTCCACTTT. Translation gives CASSYDSSHSPLHF.

The rearrangement joins TRBV9 to TRBJ2-7; D might be TRBD1 (6 bases). V lost 0 bases and J 0 bases, leaving 10 bases between the germline ends. Germline V gene sequence: CDR1 SGDLS, CDR2 YYNGEE. The CDR3 runs to 15 residues. CDR3 bases: TGTGCCAGCAGCGTAGAGGCCAGGGGCTCCTACGAGCAGTACTTC. Protein product: CASSVEARGSYEQYF.

The chain links TRBV6-5 to TRBJ1-2, with 7 nucleotides matching TRBD1. The ends lost 5 bases at V and 2 bases at J; junction bases unmatched: 8. CDR3 length equals 15 residues. Germline assignment: CDR1 MNHEY and CDR2 SVGAGI. The CDR3 DNA reads as TGTGCCAGCAGTCCGAACCGGGACAGCAACTATGGCTACACCTTC. It specifies CASSPNRDSNYGYTF.